The source of this T cell receptor (beta chain) is a study of blood T cell repertoires in COVID-19. Study-level information: Spain, Italy and the United States supplied samples that represented acute and convalescent COVID-19. In each case, the material was cDNA or gDNA derived from T cells, B-cell-depleted T cells, or PBMCs.

V was shortened by 1 base and J by 7 bases, with 13 bases between the two germline ends. This CDR3 region has 14 residues. CDR1 is LGHNT and CDR2 is FRNRAP in the germline V gene. Source study methods: Amplification from reference gene primers served as the basis for estimated nucleated cell counts. Here immunoSEQ multiplex PCR was the method, and the copy in TCRdb shows in-frame clones only, minus some. V, J and clone size derive from that table, while D and trimming were established from the DNA sequence. Of hundreds of thousands of clones listed, approximately 89% are singletons. Source material: peripheral blood. The receptor comes from a woman between 18 and 30 years old who had recovered from COVID-19. The chain employs TRBV12-5 and TRBJ1-2; tentatively, D is TRBD1 (5 bases). The DNA for the CDR3 is TGTGCTAGTGGTTTGGGCCAGGGTCCCGGTGGCTACACCTTC. Protein: CASGLGQGPGGYTF.